This note documents a single T cell receptor beta chain sequence. Ten or more counts support this clonotype. The antigen this receptor binds is unknown. No much larger clone is present one base from it, and per-base qualities are unavailable. Libraries of naive CD8 T cells were generated from roughly 20,000 to 1,000,000 sorted cells, with 10%, 30% or 50% of the purified RNA used. Naive CD8 T cells were FACS-sorted as CD8+CD4-CCR7+CD45RA+ on a BD FACSAria II into RLT Plus buffer. To test detection sensitivity, Jurkat RNA equal to ten TCR copies was added to samples of about 20,000-1,000,000 naive CD8 T cells. CD8 T cells were enriched with RosetteSep CD8+ T Cell Enrichment Cocktail and Ficoll-Paque, followed by ACK red cell lysis. The sample comes from a study of molecular identifiers for immune sequencing clone quantification (dated by TCRdb to the late 2010s). Some background on the complete study: For a replicate experiment, the RNA from either roughly 18,000 or 92,000 naive CD8 T cells was divided into five aliquots, and four of those aliquots went on to sequencing. The study was a methods study using CD8 T cells to benchmark molecular-identifier clustering-based TCR repertoire sequencing (MIDCIRS) and TCR RNA copy counting. What the study reported, not specific to this receptor: Modeling estimated about three recovered TCR RNA copies per cell, compared with 8.5 to 10 by digital PCR, which implies about 30% capture efficiency. In CMV-specific effector cells, clones with more than 20 RNA copies contained over 97% of molecules, whereas in naive cells such clones contained under 1% of molecules. Highly expanded clone sizes could be underestimated if identical TCR molecules share a barcode. When barcode sub-clustering was left out, chimeric consensus sequences inflated TCR diversity, with chimeras reaching as high as 47%. Spiked-in Jurkat TCR RNA equal to a single cell's worth was reported to be detectable even within one million naive CD8 T cells. Spiked-in Jurkat TCR RNA (approximately 10 copies' worth), which is not part of the donor repertoire, was contained in the naive libraries.

Unmatched junction bases come to 10, with V trimmed by 6 bases and J by 2 bases. Taken from cysteine to phenylalanine, the CDR3 has 16 residues. The CDR3 DNA has 48 bases and is translated from base 1. Preparation of the library involved PCR. These reads were obtained on a NextSeq 500. Preparation of bulk TCR libraries followed a previously described approach, with the TCR primers listed in Table S5. The Qiagen AllPrep DNA/RNA kit was used to purify total RNA. Before analysis, reads from multiple sequencing runs of one library were combined. The paper's data handling went like this. Reads were retained only if an exact TCR constant sequence was present, and the retained reads were trimmed to 150 nt and grouped according to their 12-nt molecular barcodes. Reads within each barcode group were sub-clustered using a 15% Levenshtein threshold, and quality-weighted consensus sequences were constructed for each RNA molecule. Non-functional sequences were removed, as were lower-count sequences one edit away from another. Barcode sub-clusters with fewer than 20% of the maximum read count were removed, based on fitting two negative binomial distributions. The raw public data were reprocessed by TCRdb itself: fastp quality trimming at Q25, MiXCR clonotype calling, in-frame beta chains only. Rows are combined by CDR3 protein, so each entry shows the most common genes and DNA. The V and J calls and clone size are TCRdb's, not the authors'. The table for this sample lists 400,000 to 600,000 distinct CDR3 sequences; around 25% of them were counted only once. The ten largest clones capture just over 0.75% of the sample.

The clonotype originates from a human donor in good health. Some libraries in this study had Jurkat cell RNA spiked in. Rearrangement joined TRBV12-3 or TRBV12-4 to TRBJ2-3, and TRBD2 aligns with 8 junction nucleotides. The material sequenced was naive CD8+ T cells from blood, with Jurkat cell RNA spiked in. The sample's cell subset or site label, decoded: FACS-sorted CD8+CD4-CCR7+CD45RA+ naive T cells. The CDR3 amino acid sequence is: CASSRPVGGVTDTQYF. The sequence in DNA is TGTGCCAGCAGCCGCCCCGTCGGGGGGGTCACAGATACGCAGTATTTT.